This T cell receptor beta chain derives from a study of cytomegalovirus exposure and HLA in healthy donors. About this clone itself: Its cognate antigen is unknown.

Germline V gene sequence: CDR1 MNHNY, CDR2 SVGAGI (reference sequence). The length of the CDR3 is 16 residues. J was trimmed by 7 bases and V by 0 bases; bases with no gene match: 5. The study ran its PCR with 60 Vbeta and 13 Jbeta primers. Repertoires were generated with immunoSEQ multiplex PCR, while TCRdb's copy carries only in-frame clones and drops some. The sample shows approximately 150,000 clones, roughly four fifths of them seen only once. Overall study findings and caveats: It was reported in a later analysis that an Asian-associated ancestry cluster showed fewer N-insertions than the roughly 670-donor mean.

The sequenced sample consisted of PBMCs. The chain uses TRBV6-6 and TRBJ2-2; 10 nucleotides line up with TRBD2. The receptor was isolated from a man aged 45-65 years in good health and CMV-seropositive. Here the CDR3 DNA reads TGTGCCAGCAGTTACTCGCCTAGCGGGGGTGGCGGGGAGCTGTTTTTT. It is translated as CASSYSPSGGGGELFF.